This T cell receptor beta chain originates from a study of T cell responses to AZD1222 COVID-19 vaccine. The method was immunoSEQ multiplex PCR; TCRdb's version includes in-frame clones alone and lacks a portion of them. Here the sample spans more than 140,000 clones, approximately 89% being singletons. The V end lost 0 bases, the J end lost 6 bases, and 10 bases lay between the germline ends. There are 15 residues in the CDR3. Germline V gene lookup returns CDR1 SGHDT and CDR2 YYEEEE. The chain links TRBV5-6 to TRBJ2-6, with D unresolved. The specimen comprised peripheral blood, sampled on day 0 of AZD1222 vaccination. The clonotype comes from an adult in good health. The CDR3 spells CASSLEWVEANVLTF. The CDR3 DNA follows: TGTGCCAGCAGCTTGGAGTGGGTGGAGGCCAACGTCCTGACTTTC.